This T cell receptor beta chain originates from a study of cytomegalovirus exposure and HLA in healthy donors (dated 2017 in TCRdb). Background on the whole study: An earlier analysis of some 600 of the donors reported 250 to 350 Gb of sequence data and roughly 120 million unique TCR beta sequences obtained from about 170 million T cells. An early release covering roughly 640 HLA-typed donors comprised roughly 300 gigabases of sequencing data and 85 million or so unique TCR sequences. Among the roughly 400 genotyped donors, approximately 82% belonged to the genetic ancestry cluster associated with self-reported Caucasian donors. The study was designed to test whether signatures of past pathogen exposure could be identified by cataloging public T cell receptors. The study used immunosequencing to profile the T cell repertoires of approximately 690 subjects and linked those repertoires to cytomegalovirus serostatus. A separate validation cohort of over a hundred different subjects was used in addition to the roughly 700-subject first cohort. To predict cytomegalovirus infection status, the study combined high-throughput TCR immunosequencing, statistical association of individual TCRs with disease status, and machine learning. In a later analysis, previously published TCR beta repertoires from several hundred donors were re-analyzed and high-resolution HLA genotyping was added so that TCR occurrence patterns could be studied. Rather than drawing on any new phenotypic data, the later analysis identified candidate immune exposures from TCR beta sequences and the way those sequences occurred across donors. In an earlier analysis of about 590 of the donors, high-throughput TCR beta sequencing was used to judge whether each TCR beta V gene segment behaved as functional or pseudogenic. Donor age, sex, ethnicity and CMV serostatus were compiled alongside the repertoire data. A later genetic analysis used genome-wide SNP genotypes for about 65% of the roughly 670 donors, treating that subset as a discovery cohort. All discovery cohort repertoires had been generated using a single sequencing platform. Both class I and class II loci were covered by HLA typing, at four-digit resolution. Typing coverage varied by locus: 629-630 donors for A, B, C, DRB1 and DQB1; approximately 520 for DQA1; approximately 610 for DPA1; more than 450 for DPB1. Several DR-DQ haplotypes were treated as single units for association and clustering because of strong linkage in the cohort. On average, around 240,000 unique TCR beta nucleotide sequences were sequenced per donor among 398 genotyped donors of the cohort, with roughly 18% of those sequences being non-productive. Broad study findings and their caveats: A cluster of highly shared sequence variants was judged likely to be a technical artifact of the sequencing pipeline. Immune exposure information for the cohort was limited to CMV serostatus. A further reported finding was that TCR beta sequences accurately predicted the HLA-A and HLA-B alleles for most subjects in the first cohort. In a later analysis, HLA-associated TCR beta chains were found to be more clonally expanded and to have lower generation probabilities than equally common non-associated chains. Because HLA typing was unavailable for some donors at each locus, only the typed subset was used in association tests. In a later analysis, TCR association rates were found to vary across HLA loci, with the most associated TCRs seen for DRB1 alleles and the fewest for HLA-C alleles. V-gene and J-gene trimming of TCR beta chains was associated with a missense DCLRE1C variant in a later genetic analysis, and the association was replicated in an independent cohort. A later analysis associated about 17,000 TCR beta sequences with specific HLA alleles at a false discovery rate of 0.05. Correlated functional status among segregating V segments might reflect linkage disequilibrium, but an unknown experimental factor could not be ruled out. In the study, 150 to 200 TCR beta chains were listed as associated with cytomegalovirus. A later analysis found that most CMV-associated TCR beta chains appeared HLA-restricted, with HLA associations seemingly driven largely by CMV exposure. The cohort was sequenced for TCR beta chains only, and without alpha or paired-chain data the features that could be detected were limited. The earlier analysis of almost 600 of the donors excluded some 15 rarely observed V segments, including chromosome 9 orphons, because counts were too low. Sequencing depth was assumed to be roughly uniform across donors in the presence/absence analyses, though that assumption may not hold. In vitro tests confirmed that a few of the cytomegalovirus-associated TCR beta chains recognize cytomegalovirus antigens. The authors suggested that the approach could potentially be generalized to other disease states and immunological phenotypes. Because the 87-base-pair reads could not distinguish some IMGT-functional V segments, including TRBV6-2 and TRBV6-3, those segments were excluded. Strong co-occurrence of HLA alleles, especially DR and DQ, made assigning TCR associations to individual alleles difficult. Several of the top co-occurrence clusters appeared to be linked to parvovirus B19, influenza, CMV and Epstein-Barr virus, according to a later analysis. While some public TCRs were present in many individuals, most TCR sequences turned up only very rarely across donors. According to a later genetic analysis, donors in an Asian-associated ancestry cluster had fewer N-insertions in productive TCRs than the roughly 670-donor mean. In an earlier analysis of roughly 500 of the donors, most TCR beta V segments appeared in productive rearrangements about 90% or about 30% of the time, broadly matching IMGT annotations. In both the original and validation cohorts, the classifier was reported to diagnose cytomegalovirus status with high specificity and sensitivity.

As concerns this clone: No cognate antigen has been identified for it. Base qualities are not recorded, but no much larger clone differs from it by a single base.

Including the terminal cysteine and phenylalanine, the CDR3 comprises 15 residues. Only the CDR3 portion is preserved as DNA: 45 bases, with reading frame beginning at the first base. CDR1 and CDR2 are drawn from the germline V gene: SNHLY, FYNNEI. The germline V end is reduced by 0 bases and the J end by 7 bases; junction bases left unmatched: 5. The protocol used for the library was the immunoSEQ multiplex PCR assay. A mixture of 60 forward primers for TCR Vbeta segments and 13 reverse primers for TCR Jbeta segments was used in the multiplex PCR. A multiplex PCR assay on genomic DNA amplified the CDR3 region of rearranged TCR beta genes. On the Illumina HiSeq System, the amplified TCR beta libraries were sequenced as 87-base-pair reads. Turning to the authors' computational methods: A later analysis counted about 76 million unique TCR beta chains across the 690 or so repertoires, and some 11 million of these chains were shared by at least two donors. To remove PCR and sequencing errors, raw reads were error-corrected and collapsed into unique sequences using a nearest-neighbor algorithm that merged closely related sequences. V, D and J gene segments were assigned by aligning CDR3 sequences to IMGT reference sequences. Each retained sequence needed at least a six-nucleotide match to both a V gene segment and a J gene segment. Rearrangements were called productive when the CDR3 lacked stop codons and stayed in frame with V and J; all others were non-productive. CDR3 was defined by IMGT convention, running from the second conserved V-encoded cysteine to the conserved J-encoded phenylalanine. In an earlier analysis of more than 550 of the donors, sequences lacking an unambiguous match to a single V gene segment were excluded. An earlier analysis of a few hundred of the donors classified V segments as functional when productive rearrangements were above 56.7% and as segregating when the standard deviation between donors was above 5%. A statistical classification framework was developed to diagnose cytomegalovirus status using the catalog of TCR beta chain sequences. In a later analysis, V and J genes were assigned by comparing TCR nucleotide sequences against IMGT/GENE-DB human TR gene sequences. Using the TCRdist pipeline, a later analysis assigned CDR3 sequences along with most-parsimonious VDJ recombination scenarios. A later analysis defined each TCR beta chain by its CDR3 amino acid sequence plus V-gene family, and excluded reads lacking a unique V-gene family. As a way to deal with suspected cross-contamination and a sequencing artifact, a later analysis dropped 500 to 700 nucleotide sequences that were highly shared and had low generation probability. In a later analysis, a clonal expansion index for each public chain was calculated from normalized within-repertoire ranks of inferred template counts. In a later analysis, generation probabilities were computed using a VDJ recombination model fitted to out-of-frame rearrangements, and the results were checked against IGoR. Hypergeometric tests were used in a later analysis to score TCR-TCR, TCR-HLA and TCR-CMV co-occurrence, with a repertoire-size bias correction applied to the TCR pairs. A later analysis estimated false discovery rates by permuting HLA or CMV assignments 20 times. In a later analysis, co-occurring TCRs were grouped with DBSCAN, and TCRdist sequence similarity was added when clustering was performed within HLA-allele-positive subsets. Co-occurrence clustering excluded repertoires with fewer than 30,000 or more than 120,000 public chains, plus five with anomalous nucleotide sharing. In TCRdb, the immuneACCESS table is reduced to in-frame sequences with V and J assigned. These tables do not hold every clone; where another copy was compared, an unresolved V gene accounts for under half, and the others remain unexplained. V and J calls and clone size are given by that table; D and trimming were obtained from the DNA. Within this sample are under 85,000 clones, with around 81% of them counted one time only. The ten largest clones represent 1.5% to 2% of the sample.

In total, about 650 healthy bone marrow donors made up the cohort. All cohort members were sampled while nominally healthy, although unrecorded immune exposures were likely present. The donor tested CMV seronegative and was one of the 352 seronegative cohort members. Each donor provided a peripheral blood sample, and peripheral blood mononuclear cells were used for TCR beta sequencing. The Qiagen DNeasy Blood Extraction Kit was used to extract genomic DNA from the blood cell samples. Sequencing input: PBMCs. The receptor was isolated from a man between 35 and 55 years old in good health and CMV-seronegative. The sequence links TRBV2 to TRBJ1-5, and 8 junction bases match TRBD1. CDR3 region: CASSEAQGALQPQHF. The DNA sequence reads TGTGCCAGCAGTGAAGCCCAGGGGGCTCTGCAGCCCCAGCATTTT.